These T cell receptor beta chains were read from a single sample in a study of tumor T cells in aggressive B-cell lymphoma. Generated by immunoSEQ multiplex PCR, the TCRdb table keeps only in-frame clones and is missing some. The repertoire holds about 4,900 clones, approximately 84% seen once, with 2.7% in the top ten. Sequenced input: tumor tissue. All receptors derive from an adult with diffuse large B cell lymphoma. CDR3s include the opening cysteine and the closing phenylalanine or tryptophan. The order of the fields is CDR3 DNA, CDR3 protein, D gene, clone size, V gene, J gene. The D gene is left open where the match is weak. The size of a clone is reported for some rows only, either as once, few or many, or as a class for expanded clones.

CDR3 DNA: TGTGCCAGCAGTCCAGGACAGGGTGCTGGCTACACCTTC; CDR3 protein: CASSPGQGAGYTF; D gene: TRBD1; clone size: -; V gene: TRBV6-5; J gene: TRBJ1-2
CDR3 DNA: TGCGCCAGCAGTGAGGTGTATGCGGGCGGGAATGAGCAGTTCTTC; CDR3 protein: CASSEVYAGGNEQFF; D gene: -; clone size: -; V gene: TRBV10-2; J gene: TRBJ2-1
CDR3 DNA: TGCGCCAGCAGCCCTGGTCGGGGTAATGAAAAACTGTTTTTT; CDR3 protein: CASSPGRGNEKLFF; D gene: -; clone size: -; V gene: TRBV5-1; J gene: TRBJ1-4
CDR3 DNA: TGTGCCAGCTCGCCTCGGGCGGAGGATAAAGCTTTCTTT; CDR3 protein: CASSPRAEDKAFF; D gene: -; clone size: -; V gene: TRBV18; J gene: TRBJ1-1
CDR3 DNA: TGTGCCAGCAGTTTCTGGGGAGAGCGGGACACTGAAGCTTTCTTT; CDR3 protein: CASSFWGERDTEAFF; D gene: -; clone size: -; V gene: TRBV28; J gene: TRBJ1-1
CDR3 DNA: TGTGCCAGCAGCTTGGCGGGGGGGCATGGAGAGACCCAGTACTTC; CDR3 protein: CASSLAGGHGETQYF; D gene: TRBD2; clone size: -; V gene: TRBV5-4; J gene: TRBJ2-5
CDR3 DNA: TGTGCCAGCAGCGTAGGAGACTCTGGAAACACCATATATTTT; CDR3 protein: CASSVGDSGNTIYF; D gene: -; clone size: -; V gene: TRBV9; J gene: TRBJ1-3
CDR3 DNA: TGCGCCAGCAGCTCGCAGGGATTGGACACCGGGGAGCTGTTTTTT; CDR3 protein: CASSSQGLDTGELFF; D gene: -; clone size: -; V gene: TRBV5-1; J gene: TRBJ2-2
CDR3 DNA: TGTGCCAGCACCGCCGGGACAGGGACCTACGAGCAGTACTTC; CDR3 protein: CASTAGTGTYEQYF; D gene: TRBD1; clone size: few; V gene: TRBV28; J gene: TRBJ2-7
CDR3 DNA: TGTGCCACCAGCAGAGATAGGGGGGAGCAGTACTTC; CDR3 protein: CATSRDRGEQYF; D gene: -; clone size: few; V gene: TRBV15; J gene: TRBJ2-7
CDR3 DNA: TGTGCCAGCAGTTACAGGGGCAGGGGGAACACTGAAGCTTTCTTT; CDR3 protein: CASSYRGRGNTEAFF; D gene: -; clone size: -; V gene: TRBV6-6; J gene: TRBJ1-1
CDR3 DNA: TGTGCTAGTGGTCCCCAAACCGGTCACGGGGAGCTGTTTTTT; CDR3 protein: CASGPQTGHGELFF; D gene: -; clone size: -; V gene: TRBV12-5; J gene: TRBJ2-2
CDR3 DNA: TGTGCCAGCAGGGGGGACTCCAATGAGCAGTTCTTC; CDR3 protein: CASRGDSNEQFF; D gene: -; clone size: -; V gene: TRBV7-2; J gene: TRBJ2-1
CDR3 DNA: TGTGCCAGCAGCCAGGAGAAGGTGTCGGCCCAGTACTTC; CDR3 protein: CASSQEKVSAQYF; D gene: -; clone size: -; V gene: TRBV4-2; J gene: TRBJ2-5
CDR3 DNA: TGTGCCAGCAGCTTACAGGGGTACCAAGAGACCCAGTACTTC; CDR3 protein: CASSLQGYQETQYF; D gene: TRBD1; clone size: -; V gene: TRBV9; J gene: TRBJ2-5
CDR3 DNA: TGTGCCAGCAGATCGACAGGGCCCCACGGAAATGGCTACACCTTC; CDR3 protein: CASRSTGPHGNGYTF; D gene: TRBD1; clone size: -; V gene: TRBV6-4; J gene: TRBJ1-2
CDR3 DNA: TGTGCCAACATTACTCAGCGGGAGGTTTACCACGAGCAGTACTTC; CDR3 protein: CANITQREVYHEQYF; D gene: TRBD2; clone size: -; V gene: TRBV11-2; J gene: TRBJ2-7
CDR3 DNA: TGCGCCAGCAGCCAAGTATTATCTACAGTCTCTGGGGCCAACGTCCTGACTTTC; CDR3 protein: CASSQVLSTVSGANVLTF; D gene: -; clone size: -; V gene: TRBV4-3; J gene: TRBJ2-6
CDR3 DNA: TGTGCCAGCAGCCAGGGGGGAGAAGAAGCTTTCTTT; CDR3 protein: CASSQGGEEAFF; D gene: TRBD1; clone size: -; V gene: TRBV27; J gene: TRBJ1-1
CDR3 DNA: TGTGCCAGCAGCTTGGGCGACAGGTCAGAGACCCAGTACTTC; CDR3 protein: CASSLGDRSETQYF; D gene: -; clone size: -; V gene: TRBV5-6; J gene: TRBJ2-5
CDR3 DNA: TGTGCCAGCAGCGTAGGCAGGGCTGAAGAGCAGTACTTC; CDR3 protein: CASSVGRAEEQYF; D gene: -; clone size: -; V gene: TRBV9; J gene: TRBJ2-7
CDR3 DNA: TGTGCCAGCAGCCCCTCCCACGTAGACAGGGTAGCTGGCTACACCTTC; CDR3 protein: CASSPSHVDRVAGYTF; D gene: TRBD1; clone size: -; V gene: TRBV7-2; J gene: TRBJ1-2